This paragraph covers one TCR beta chain sequence. Source study methods: It was from reference gene primer amplification that nucleated cell counts were estimated. Repertoires were generated with immunoSEQ multiplex PCR, while TCRdb's copy carries only in-frame clones and drops some. The D gene and trimming were derived from the DNA, and the V and J assignments and clone size from that table. The sample records 140,000 to 150,000 clones, more than 60% being singletons. This sample is drawn from a study of blood T cell repertoires in COVID-19. Turning to the study itself: Some COVID-19 samples were acute and others convalescent; all came from the United States, Italy and Spain.

The V gene lost 5 bases and the J gene lost 5 bases, with 10 bases spanning the gap. Germline-derived CDR1 and CDR2 are MNHEY and SMNVEV (reference sequence). CDR3 length: 13 residues. The chain carries TRBV27 and TRBJ1-5, with no clear D. The TCR originated in a woman aged 55-70 years with acute or convalescent COVID-19. Sequencing used peripheral blood. The CDR3 here is CASSRIRDQPQHF. CDR3 nucleotides: TGTGCCAGCAGTCGAATTCGGGATCAGCCCCAGCATTTT.